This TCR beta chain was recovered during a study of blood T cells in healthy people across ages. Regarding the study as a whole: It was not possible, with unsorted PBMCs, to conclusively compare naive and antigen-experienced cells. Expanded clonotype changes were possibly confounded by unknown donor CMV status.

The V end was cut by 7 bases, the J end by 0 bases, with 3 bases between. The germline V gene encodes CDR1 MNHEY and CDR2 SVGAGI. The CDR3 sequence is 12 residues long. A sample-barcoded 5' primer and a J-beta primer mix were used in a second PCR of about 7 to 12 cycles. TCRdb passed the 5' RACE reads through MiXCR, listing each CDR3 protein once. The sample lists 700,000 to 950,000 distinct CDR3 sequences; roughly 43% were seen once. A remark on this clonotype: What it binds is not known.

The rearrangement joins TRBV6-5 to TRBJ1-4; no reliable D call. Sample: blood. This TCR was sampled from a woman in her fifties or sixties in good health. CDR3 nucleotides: TGTGCCAGCACTGCAACTAATGAAAAACTGTTTTTT. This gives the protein CASTATNEKLFF.